The clone carrying this TCR beta chain was counted between two and nine times. Its antigen is not identified. Time point denoted: sample taken at primary tumor resection. The study sequenced unsorted whole RNA from tumor, nontumor lung or frozen PBMC. The approximately 79 donors had untreated early-stage non-small cell lung cancer. The data derive from a study of spatial heterogeneity in lung cancer. Broader study findings: Ubiquitous, expanded tumor-derived TCRs were more frequently observed in blood at resection than at follow-up.

Looked up from germline, CDR1 is SGHVS and CDR2 is FNYEAQ. V lost 5 bases, J lost 5 bases, and 21 bases lay in between. CDR3 length: 16 amino acids. TCRdb recomputed calls from the 5' RACE reads with MiXCR, one row per CDR3 protein. The data contain tens of thousands of distinct CDR3 sequences, roughly 13% of them singletons. J is TRBJ1-2 and V is TRBV7-6, with D perhaps matching TRBD1 (6 bases). The sequence was collected from a male donor with early-stage non-small cell lung cancer. The specimen comprised PBMCs, sampled at surgery. In DNA form, the CDR3 reads TGTGCCAGCAGCCCTATCGGGGGCACTTCTCCTTATGGCTACACCTTC. Residues: CASSPIGGTSPYGYTF.